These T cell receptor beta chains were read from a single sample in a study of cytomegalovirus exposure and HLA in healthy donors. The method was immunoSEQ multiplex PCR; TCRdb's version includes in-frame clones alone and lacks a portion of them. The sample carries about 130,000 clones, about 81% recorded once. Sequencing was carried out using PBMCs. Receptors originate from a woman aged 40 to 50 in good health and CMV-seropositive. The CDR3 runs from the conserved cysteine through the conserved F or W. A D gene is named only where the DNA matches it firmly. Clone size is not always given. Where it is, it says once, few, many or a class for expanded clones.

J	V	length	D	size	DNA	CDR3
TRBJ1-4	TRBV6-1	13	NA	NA	TGTGCCAGCAGTTTACTGGCTAATGAAAAACTGTTTTTT	CASSLLANEKLFF
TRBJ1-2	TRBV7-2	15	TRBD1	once	TGTGCCAGCAGCTTAGGGTCAGGGGGCATAGTTGGCTACACCTTC	CASSLGSGGIVGYTF
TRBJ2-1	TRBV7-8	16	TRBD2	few	TGTGCCAGCAGCTCGGGGGGGCTAGCGGTTAGAAATGCGGAGTTCTTC	CASSSGGLAVRNAEFF
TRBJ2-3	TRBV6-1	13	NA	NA	TGTGCCAGCAGGGGACTCAGCACAGATACGCAGTATTTT	CASRGLSTDTQYF
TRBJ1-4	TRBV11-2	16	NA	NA	TGTGCCAGCAGCTTAGGAACCTTGGCGAGGAAAGAAAAACTGTTTTTT	CASSLGTLARKEKLFF
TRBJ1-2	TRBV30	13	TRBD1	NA	TGTGCCTGGAGTCCGGGACAGACTTATGGCTACACCTTC	CAWSPGQTYGYTF
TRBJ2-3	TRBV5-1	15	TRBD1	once	TGCGCCAGCAGCTTGGAGGGACAGGGGACAGATACGCAGTATTTT	CASSLEGQGTDTQYF
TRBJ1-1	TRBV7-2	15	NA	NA	TGTGCCAGCAGCTTAGAGGGTCAGGGGATGTCTGAAGCTTTCTTT	CASSLEGQGMSEAFF
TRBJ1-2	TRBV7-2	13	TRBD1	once	TGTGCCAGCAGCCCAACAGGGGTCTATGGCTACACCTTC	CASSPTGVYGYTF
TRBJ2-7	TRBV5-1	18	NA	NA	TGCGCCAGCAGCTTGGGAGGCGAAGCCTCCCTCACCAGACGCGAGCAGTACTTC	CASSLGGEASLTRREQYF
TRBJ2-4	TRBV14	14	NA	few	TGTGCCAGCAGCCAACAGGGGTCCAAAAACATTCAGTACTTC	CASSQQGSKNIQYF
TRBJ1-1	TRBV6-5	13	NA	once	TGTGCCAGCAGTGAAGGACCCAGGGGCCAAGCTTTCTTT	CASSEGPRGQAFF
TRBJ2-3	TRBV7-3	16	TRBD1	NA	TGTGCCAGCAGCCAACAGGGACAGGGGACCGCAGATACGCAGTATTTT	CASSQQGQGTADTQYF
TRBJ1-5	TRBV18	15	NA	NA	TGTGCCAGCTCCAAGGACAATTTGGATCATCAGCCCCAGCATTTT	CASSKDNLDHQPQHF
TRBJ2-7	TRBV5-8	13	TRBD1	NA	TGTGCCAGCAGCTTCCAGGGGGCGAACGAGCAGTACTTC	CASSFQGANEQYF
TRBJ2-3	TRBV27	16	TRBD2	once	TGTGCCAGCAGTTTACTCCTAGCGGGGCGCACAGATACGCAGTATTTT	CASSLLLAGRTDTQYF
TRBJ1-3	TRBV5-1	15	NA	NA	TGCGCCAGCAGCTTGGGACACAGGGCTGGAAACACCATATATTTT	CASSLGHRAGNTIYF
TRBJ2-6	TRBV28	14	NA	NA	TGTGCCAGCAGTTGGACAGCCGGGGCCAACGTCCTGACTTTC	CASSWTAGANVLTF
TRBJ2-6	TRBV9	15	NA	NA	TGTGCCAGCAGCGTAGTCAGCTCTGGGGCCAACGTCCTGACTTTC	CASSVVSSGANVLTF
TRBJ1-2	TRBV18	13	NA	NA	TGTGCCAGCTCCTCGGAGACTTTTTATGGCTACACCTTC	CASSSETFYGYTF
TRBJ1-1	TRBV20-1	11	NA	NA	TGCAGTGCTAGAGAGGCATCTCAAGCTTTCTTT	CSAREASQAFF
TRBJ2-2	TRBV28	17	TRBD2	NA	TGTGCCAGCAGTCCCGGGGGACTAGCGGGAGACACCGGGGAGCTGTTTTTT	CASSPGGLAGDTGELFF
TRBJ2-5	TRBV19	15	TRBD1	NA	TGTGCCAGTAGTAACGGACAGGGCTTTGGCGAGACCCAGTACTTC	CASSNGQGFGETQYF
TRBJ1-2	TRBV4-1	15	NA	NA	TGCGCCAGCAGCCCTTCCGATCGGGTAGACTATGGCTACACCTTC	CASSPSDRVDYGYTF
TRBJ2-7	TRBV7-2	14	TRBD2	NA	TGTGCCGCCCGTGGGGTAGCGGGGTCCTACGAGCAGTACTTC	CAARGVAGSYEQYF
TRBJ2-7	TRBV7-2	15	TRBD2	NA	TGTGCCAGCAGTACTAGCGGAGTTGGCTCCTACGAGCAGTACTTC	CASSTSGVGSYEQYF
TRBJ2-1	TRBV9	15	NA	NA	TGTGCCAGCAGCGGACCGCAGGTCTCCTACAATGAGCAGTTCTTC	CASSGPQVSYNEQFF
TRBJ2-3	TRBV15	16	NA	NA	TGTGCCACCAGCAGAGATTCTCCAGGGGCGGCAGATACGCAGTATTTT	CATSRDSPGAADTQYF
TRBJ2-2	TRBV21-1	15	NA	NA	TGTGCCAGCAGCAAAGGAGGGAGGGACACCGGGGAGCTGTTTTTT	CASSKGGRDTGELFF
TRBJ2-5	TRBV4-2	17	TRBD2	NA	TGTGCCAGCAGCCAAGTAGGTGTTAGCGGGAGTTCAGAGACCCAGTACTTC	CASSQVGVSGSSETQYF
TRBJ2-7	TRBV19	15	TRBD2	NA	TGTGCCAGCTCTGGATTAGCGGGAGGATCCTACGAGCAGTACTTC	CASSGLAGGSYEQYF
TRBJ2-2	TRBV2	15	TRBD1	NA	TGTGCCAGCAGTGATCGGGACAGGATGACCGGGGAGCTGTTTTTT	CASSDRDRMTGELFF
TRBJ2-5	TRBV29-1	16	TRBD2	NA	TGCAGCGTTTTGATTACGTTTAGCGGGAGTGGTGAGACCCAGTACTTC	CSVLITFSGSGETQYF
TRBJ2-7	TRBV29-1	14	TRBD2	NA	TGCAGCGTTGAGGCGGCGGGGGGATCCGACGAGCAGTACTTC	CSVEAAGGSDEQYF
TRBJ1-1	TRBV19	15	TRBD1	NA	TGTGCCAGTAGGAAACAGGGGTCAAGCAACACTGAAGCTTTCTTT	CASRKQGSSNTEAFF
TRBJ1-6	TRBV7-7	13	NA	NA	TGTGCTAGCAGGAGCTCCTATAATTCACCCCTCCACTTT	CASRSSYNSPLHF
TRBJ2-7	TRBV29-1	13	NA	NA	TGCAGCGTTGAAACAGGGGAGGTGGACGAGCAGTACTTC	CSVETGEVDEQYF
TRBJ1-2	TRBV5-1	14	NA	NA	TGCGCCAGCAGCTCGGACAGTGGGGGCTATGGCTACACCTTC	CASSSDSGGYGYTF